This T cell receptor beta chain was profiled in a study of blood T cell repertoires in COVID-19. The overall study: T cells, B-cell-depleted T cells, or PBMCs provided the cDNA or gDNA that served as material.

The data were produced by immunoSEQ multiplex PCR, yet TCRdb's version contains in-frame clones alone and is incomplete. The sample has 50,000 to 70,000 clones, about 79% seen once. The CDR3 runs to 17 residues. In germline, CDR1 is SGHTA, CDR2 FQGNSA. Trimming took 5 bases from V and 0 from J; bases not matched to a gene: 13. Sequenced: peripheral blood. This sequence joins TRBV7-2 and TRBJ2-7; 7 bases agree with TRBD2. This clonotype was obtained from a human donor in a cohort sampled during active COVID-19. The CDR3 spells CASSPLFSGRSSYEQYF. In DNA, the CDR3 is TGTGCCAGCAGCCCACTATTCTCCGGGAGGAGCTCCTACGAGCAGTACTTC.